One and the same sample provided the 8 T cell receptor beta chains below, sequenced in a study of control samples from healthy donors and cancer patients. Sequencing was performed with immunoSEQ multiplex PCR; in TCRdb, only in-frame clones are kept and a portion is missing. Here the sample spans about 94,000 clones, 75% to 95% being singletons. The source material was blood. These TCRs come from a woman between 18 and 29 years old in good health.

This chain connects TRBV6-5 to TRBJ2-7, with D possibly TRBD1 on 6 matching bases. This CDR3 has 15 residues. Trimming stripped 4 bases from V and 5 bases from J, with 18 bases between. Germline V gives CDR1 MNHEY, CDR2 SVGAGI. The CDR3, as DNA: TGTGCCAGCAGTTCCCTCTTTTCCAGGGGAGACGAGCAGTACTTC. Its protein product is CASSSLFSRGDEQYF.

The V call is TRBV5-4, the J call TRBJ1-2; D might be TRBD1 (6 bases). V was pared by 2 bases and J by 5 bases, with 19 bases between. This CDR3 is 16 amino acids long. CDR1 is SGHNT, CDR2 YYREEE, per germline (reference sequence). CDR3 bases: TGTGCCAGCAGCTTCCGAGGGGGGGGCAAGGGTTATGGCTACACCTTC. Translating gives CASSFRGGGKGYGYTF.

The chain employs TRBV4-1 and TRBJ2-7; TRBD2 is a possible D gene (6 bases). The CDR3 runs to 17 residues. With 3 bases removed from V and 4 bases from J, the gap between germline ends came to 22 bases. Germline CDR1 MGHRA, CDR2 YSYEKL. CDR3 region: CASSHPPGENTRYEQYF. The DNA of the CDR3 is TGCGCCAGCAGCCACCCCCCGGGGGAGAACACAAGATACGAGCAGTACTTC.

This chain joins TRBV20-1 and TRBJ1-2; D gene ambiguous. Germline lookup yields CDR1 DFQATT and CDR2 SNEGSKA (reference sequence). The CDR3 covers 11 residues. Trimming removed 4 bases from V and 8 bases from J, with 11 bases in between. CDR3 bases: TGCAGTGCTAACGGGGTAGGAGGCTACACCTTC. It encodes CSANGVGGYTF.

J is TRBJ1-1 and V is TRBV5-8; TRBD1 aligns across 8 bases. Unmatched junction bases numbered 7, after V lost 4 bases and J lost 8 bases. CDR3 length equals 13 residues. Germline CDR1 and CDR2: SGHTS and YDEGEE. In DNA form, the CDR3 reads TGTGCCAGCAGCAGAATCCGGGACAGGGAAGCTTTCTTT. The encoded protein is CASSRIRDREAFF.

The chain carries TRBV25-1 and TRBJ1-2; TRBD1 is a possible D gene (5 bases). This CDR3 has 12 amino acids. Per the germline V gene, CDR1 is MGHDK and CDR2 is SYGVNS. Trimming cost V 9 bases and J 3 bases, with 11 bases left between them. CDR3 bases: TGTGCCAGTAAACAGGAGTACTATGGCTACACCTTC. Protein product: CASKQEYYGYTF.

A remark on this clone: The sample holds other DNA sequences that translate to the same CDR3. The chain has TRBV5-1 and TRBJ1-5; no clear D gene. Germline V lookup: CDR1 SGHRS, CDR2 YFSETQ. The CDR3 runs 13 residues. The V and J ends lost 1 base and 5 bases respectively, with 7 bases between them. The CDR3 coding sequence is TGCGCCAGCAGCTTGAAAGGTGATCAGCCCCAGCATTTT. Translated, it gives CASSLKGDQPQHF. The complete variable domain, with remaining parts taken from reference TRBV5-1 and TRBJ1-5, reads KAGVTQTPRYLIKTRGQQVTLSCSPISGHRSVSWYQQTPGQGLQFLFEYFSETQRNKGNFPGRFSGRQFSNSRSEMNVSTLELGDSALYLCASSLKGDQPQHFGDGTRLSIL.

This clone has more than one count but fewer than ten. The gene calls are TRBV7-9 and TRBJ1-2, with unresolved D. Germline CDR1 and CDR2: SEHNR and FQNEAQ (reference sequence). Between the trimmed V and J ends, which lost 0 bases and 7 bases, there was a span of 3 bases. The CDR3 spans 11 residues. CDR3 DNA: TGTGCCAGCAGCTTAGCAGGTGGCTACACCTTC. It is translated as CASSLAGGYTF.